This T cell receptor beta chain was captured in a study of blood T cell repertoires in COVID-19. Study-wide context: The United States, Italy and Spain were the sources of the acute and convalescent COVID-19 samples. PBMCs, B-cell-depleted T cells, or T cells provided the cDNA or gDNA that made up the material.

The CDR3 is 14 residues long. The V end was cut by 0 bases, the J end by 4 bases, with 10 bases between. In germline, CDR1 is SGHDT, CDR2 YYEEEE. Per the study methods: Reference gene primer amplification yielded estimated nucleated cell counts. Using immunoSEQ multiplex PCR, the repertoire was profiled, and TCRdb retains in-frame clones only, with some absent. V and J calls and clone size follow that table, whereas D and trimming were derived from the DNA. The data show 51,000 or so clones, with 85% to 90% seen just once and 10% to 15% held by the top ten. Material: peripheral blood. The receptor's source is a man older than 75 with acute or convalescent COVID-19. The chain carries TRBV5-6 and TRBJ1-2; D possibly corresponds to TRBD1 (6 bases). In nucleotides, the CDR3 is TGTGCCAGCAGCTTGGCCGCAGGGGTCTATGGCTACACCTTC. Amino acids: CASSLAAGVYGYTF. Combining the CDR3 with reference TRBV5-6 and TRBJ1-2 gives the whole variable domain DAGVTQSPTHLIKTRGQQVTLRCSPKSGHDTVSWYQQALGQGPQFIFQYYEEEERQRGNFPDRFSGHQFPNYSSELNVNALLLGDSALYLCASSLAAGVYGYTFGSGTRLTVV.